This T cell receptor (beta chain) stems from a study of OX40 agonist ivuxolimab in advanced cancers. Study as a whole: Cancers in dose escalation were hepatocellular, melanoma, renal cell and head and neck. One hepatocellular carcinoma and a couple of cutaneous melanoma patients partially responded. The study's findings and limits: Dosing at 0.1 to 3.0 mg/kg was accompanied by clonal expansion of CD4+ and CD8+ blood T cells by week 6.

The CDR3 covers 17 residues. With 0 bases removed from V and 0 bases from J, the gap between germline ends came to 13 bases. The V gene's germline CDR1 is SEHNR and CDR2 FQNEAQ (reference sequence). To note about this clone: What it binds is not known.

Profiled with immunoSEQ multiplex PCR; TCRdb holds only in-frame clones, not every one. This sample has about 60,000 clones, with about nine tenths found just once. Cycle 7 day 1, cycle 4 day 1, and baseline were the timepoints at which blood was sampled. The origin of this receptor is an adult with an advanced solid tumor such as melanoma, head and neck, liver or kidney cancer. Sequenced here: CD4+ or CD8+ T cells sorted from blood, sampled in a trial of the OX40 agonist ivuxolimab. The chain has TRBV7-9 and TRBJ2-3, with a possible D match to TRBD2 (6 bases). The CDR3 sequence is CASSLAGMRGSTDTQYF. In DNA, the CDR3 is TGTGCCAGCAGCTTAGCAGGAATGCGGGGTAGCACAGATACGCAGTATTTT.